The 9 T cell receptor beta chains given below trace back to one sample, sequenced in a study of shared clonotypes between healthy human individuals. Using immunoSEQ multiplex PCR, the repertoire was profiled, and TCRdb retains in-frame clones only, with some absent. Of about 2 million clones in the sample, approximately 94% were seen once. Terminally differentiated effector memory CD45RA+ cells were left out of the naive CD8 fraction, which was CD45RO-negative and positively selected for CCR7. The specimen was naive CD8+ T cells sorted from blood. The source of these receptors is a man between 18 and 29 years old in good health.

This clone was seen just once. This chain links TRBV4-3 with TRBJ1-1; D remains ambiguous. The V gene's germline CDR1 is LGHNA and CDR2 YSLEER. CDR3 length: 16 residues. V was shortened by 0 bases and J by 4 bases, with 15 bases between the two germline ends. The DNA of the CDR3 is TGCGCCAGCAGCCAAGATCACGGGTCGTTGGGCACTGAAGCTTTCTTT. This gives the protein CASSQDHGSLGTEAFF.

The CDR3 sequence: CASGLIDDEQYF. The DNA for the CDR3 is TGTGCTAGTGGTCTCATCGACGACGAGCAGTACTTC. This rearrangement joins TRBV12-5 to TRBJ2-7, with unresolved D. The CDR3 extends over 12 amino acids. Germline V gives CDR1 LGHNT, CDR2 FRNRAP. The ends were cut back, 5 bases at V and 5 bases at J, with 10 bases in the middle.

The gene calls are TRBV2 and TRBJ1-5; D not certain. CDR3 length: 14 amino acids. Germline values: CDR1 SNHLY, CDR2 FYNNEI. V dropped 3 bases and J dropped 0 bases, with 6 bases sitting between them. CDR3 in DNA: TGTGCCAGCAGTGATTTCGATAGCAATCAGCCCCAGCATTTT. Translating it yields CASSDFDSNQPQHF.

The chain is built from TRBV14 and TRBJ2-7; the D gene could be TRBD1 or TRBD2 (6 bases each). Germline-derived CDR1 and CDR2 are SGHDN and FVKESK. Trimming cost V 3 bases and J 2 bases, with 14 bases left between them. The CDR3 is 15 amino acids. CDR3 sequence reads: CASSQAGGIPYEQYF. CDR3 in DNA: TGTGCCAGCAGCCAGGCCGGGGGCATCCCCTACGAGCAGTACTTC.

The CDR3 DNA is TGTGCCACCAGCCCCCCGTATTACTCTGGGGCCAACGTCCTGACTTTC. It translates to CATSPPYYSGANVLTF. The chain links TRBV15 to TRBJ2-6, with D unresolved. Germline CDR1 and CDR2: LNHNV and YYDKDF (reference sequence). V was clipped by 5 bases and J by 0 bases, with 11 bases between them. This CDR3 has 16 residues.

The chain links TRBV27 to TRBJ1-1, with D uncertain. Deletions cut 8 bases from V and 3 bases from J, with 16 bases between. Per the germline V gene, CDR1 is MNHEY and CDR2 is SMNVEV (reference sequence). The CDR3 is 14 amino acids. This chain's CDR3 is CASSSGVPYTEAFF. DNA of the CDR3: TGTGCCAGCTCTTCTGGGGTCCCCTACACTGAAGCTTTCTTT.

The chain joins TRBV7-2 to TRBJ2-7; TRBD2 matches 8 bases. Germline V gene data show CDR1 as SGHTA and CDR2 as FQGNSA. V was clipped by 1 base and J by 7 bases; unmatched bases: 9. CDR3 length equals 15 residues. The CDR3 DNA reads as TGTGCCAGCAGCTTAGTCACGGGGGGGGCGCCGGAGCAGTACTTC. Translated: CASSLVTGGAPEQYF. The full variable domain, in which reference TRBV7-2 and TRBJ2-7 provide the parts outside the CDR3, is GAGVSQSPSNKVTEKGKDVELRCDPISGHTALYWYRQSLGQGLEFLIYFQGNSAPDKSGLPSDRFSAERTGGSVSTLTIQRTQQEDSAVYLCASSLVTGGAPEQYFGPGTRLTVT.

With respect to this clone: The sample contains more than one DNA sequence encoding this CDR3. This sequence joins TRBV7-8 and TRBJ1-6; TRBD1 agrees at 9 bases. V lost 1 base, J lost 8 bases, and 0 bases stayed unmatched. This CDR3 is 14 amino acids long. Germline assignment: CDR1 SGHVS and CDR2 FQNEAQ. The CDR3 loop reads CASSLGTGDSPLHF. In DNA, the CDR3 is TGTGCCAGCAGCTTAGGGACAGGGGATTCACCCCTCCACTTT. Full variable domain (rest looked up from reference TRBV7-8 and TRBJ1-6): GAGVSQSPRYKVAKRGQDVALRCDPISGHVSLFWYQQALGQGPEFLTYFQNEAQLDKSGLPSDRFFAERPEGSVSTLKIQRTQQEDSAVYLCASSLGTGDSPLHFGNGTRLTVT.

The J gene is TRBJ2-7, the V gene TRBV10-2; 8 positions match TRBD2. Germline-derived CDR1 and CDR2 are WSHSY and SAAADI. V gave up 1 base and J gave up 5 bases; unmatched junction bases: 4. The CDR3 is 14 residues long. CDR3 loop: CASSEWLAGNEQYF. DNA of the CDR3: TGCGCCAGCAGTGAGTGGCTAGCGGGCAACGAGCAGTACTTC.